This record covers a single TCR beta chain. This specimen comes from a study of blood T cells in healthy people across ages. Study-wide context: About one barcoded TCR beta cDNA was captured per two T cells.

The second PCR ran about 6 to 12 cycles with a sample-barcoded 5' primer and J-beta primers. TCRdb redid the calling of the 5' RACE reads with MiXCR, one entry per CDR3 protein. Altogether roughly 1,300,000 distinct CDR3 sequences are present, 55% to 75% being singletons, with the ten largest covering 5% to 7%. Germline V lookup: CDR1 ENHRY, CDR2 SYGVKD. V was clipped by 3 bases and J by 4 bases, with 10 bases between them. The CDR3 is made up of 13 amino acids. The sample consisted of blood. The receptor was derived from a man aged 18 to 30 in good health. V and J are TRBV10-3 and TRBJ2-7; perhaps TRBD2 as D (5 bases). The CDR3 sequence: CAISDRGLYEQYF. CDR3 DNA sequence: TGTGCCATCAGTGACCGGGGTTTGTACGAGCAGTACTTC.